What follows are 30 T cell receptor beta chains derived from one specimen sequenced in a study of blood T cell repertoires in COVID-19. Repertoires were generated with immunoSEQ multiplex PCR, while TCRdb's copy carries only in-frame clones and drops some. The repertoire has 270,000 or so clones, roughly 80% of them found once; the top ten carry over 9%. What was sequenced was peripheral blood. These receptors originate from a woman in her forties or fifties who had recovered from COVID-19.

This clone was counted only a few times. The V call is TRBV7-9, the J call TRBJ2-1, with 10 bases identical to TRBD2. This CDR3 contains 15 residues. The V gene's germline CDR1 is SEHNR and CDR2 FQNEAQ (reference sequence). V shed 5 bases and J 8 bases; nucleotides not matched to a gene: 9. The CDR3 region is CASSHSGGAMDEQFF. The CDR3 coding sequence is TGTGCCAGCAGCCACAGCGGGGGGGCCATGGATGAGCAGTTCTTC.

The chain employs TRBV6-2 or TRBV6-3 and TRBJ1-2; 8 bases are a match to TRBD1. The trim removed 2 bases at V and 8 bases at J, leaving 16 bases unmatched. The length of the CDR3 is 17 residues. Per the germline V gene, CDR1 is MNHEY and CDR2 is SVGEGT. The CDR3 protein is CASSYAAGGSKFDGYTF. For the CDR3, the DNA is TGTGCCAGCAGTTACGCGGCAGGGGGCTCTAAGTTTGACGGCTACACCTTC.

The V call is TRBV2, the J call TRBJ2-7, with D possibly being TRBD2 (5 bases). Germline V CDR1 and CDR2: SNHLY, FYNNEI. V dropped 10 bases and J dropped 4 bases, with 14 bases sitting between them. The CDR3 extends over 12 amino acids. The CDR3 sequence: CATRGKRYEQYF. In DNA form, the CDR3 reads TGTGCCACCCGTGGAAAGCGGTACGAGCAGTACTTC. The whole variable domain, remainder taken from reference TRBV2 and TRBJ2-7, is EPEVTQTPSHQVTQMGQEVILRCVPISNHLYFYWYRQILGQKVEFLVSFYNNEISEKSEIFDDQFSVERPDGSNFTLKIRSTKLEDSAMYFCATRGKRYEQYFGPGTRLTVT.

This chain joins TRBV7-2 and TRBJ2-3; D may be TRBD2 (6 bases). V was trimmed by 7 bases and J by 2 bases, leaving 10 bases between them. CDR3 length equals 13 residues. Germline V gene lookup returns CDR1 SGHTA and CDR2 FQGNSA. CDR3 sequence: CASKEGYTDTQYF. In DNA, the CDR3 is TGTGCCAGCAAGGAGGGATACACAGATACGCAGTATTTT.

This clone has just one count. V and J are TRBV7-8 and TRBJ1-5; 10 positions match TRBD1. J was trimmed by 7 bases and V by 5 bases; bases with no gene match: 8. Germline-derived CDR1 and CDR2 are SGHVS and FQNEAQ. The CDR3 is made up of 15 amino acids. This chain's CDR3 is CASSLTTGGGQPQHF. The CDR3 bases are TGTGCCAGCAGCCTTACGACAGGGGGCGGGCAGCCCCAGCATTTT.

The CDR3 loop reads CASSEGQGGREQYF. DNA of the CDR3: TGTGCCAGCAGTGAGGGCCAGGGAGGGCGCGAGCAGTACTTC. The chain joins TRBV6-1 to TRBJ2-7; 7 positions agree with TRBD2. Germline-derived CDR1 and CDR2 are MNHNS and SASEGT. Trimming took 3 bases from V and 6 from J; bases not matched to a gene: 8. There are 14 residues in the CDR3.

The chain joins TRBV28 to TRBJ1-1, with 7 bases that match TRBD1. J lost 9 bases, V lost 5 bases, and 6 bases had no gene match. Per germline, CDR1 MDHEN and CDR2 SYDVKM. The CDR3 consists of 12 residues. The CDR3 sequence: CASSPPTGKAFF. The CDR3 nucleotides are TGTGCCAGCAGTCCCCCGACAGGGAAAGCTTTCTTT.

The chain uses TRBV27 and TRBJ1-6; 8 nucleotides line up with TRBD1. The CDR3 runs to 18 residues. CDR1 is MNHEY, CDR2 SMNVEV, per germline (reference sequence). Trimming removed 1 base from V and 4 bases from J; junction bases left unmatched: 9. CDR3 in amino acids: CASSLYGPQGVYNSPLHF. CDR3 nucleotide sequence: TGTGCCAGCAGTTTATATGGGCCACAGGGGGTTTATAATTCACCCCTCCACTTT.

The genes are TRBV6-5 and TRBJ2-1; 10 bases line up with TRBD2. After removal of 0 bases from V and 10 bases from J, the junction contained 9 bases not matched to a gene. The CDR3 loop spans 16 amino acids. CDR1 and CDR2 from the germline V gene are MNHEY and SVGAGI. The CDR3 coding sequence is TGTGCCAGCAGTTACTCATTGGGGACTAGCGAAAAGGAGCAGTTCTTC. Amino acids: CASSYSLGTSEKEQFF.

V and J are TRBV18 and TRBJ2-3; 7 bases fit TRBD2. The germline CDR1 and CDR2 sequences are KGHSH and LQKENI. Trimming cost V 2 bases and J 4 bases; bases outside gene matches: 9. The CDR3 contains 16 residues. The CDR3 DNA sequence: TGTGCCAGCTCACCAAGCGGCGGGGGAGGGGCAGATACGCAGTATTTT. It encodes CASSPSGGGGADTQYF.

DNA of the CDR3: TGCGCCAGCAGCCAAGATTCAAAGCGGTTAGAAAGGTACAATGAGCAGTTCTTC. Translation gives CASSQDSKRLERYNEQFF. The V and J genes are TRBV4-3 and TRBJ2-1; the D gene is possibly TRBD2 (5 bases). V lost 0 bases to trimming and J lost 4 bases, with 19 bases between them. The germline gives CDR1 LGHNA, CDR2 YSLEER. The CDR3 totals 18 residues.

This chain uses TRBV7-6 with TRBJ2-1, with a possible D match to TRBD1 (6 bases). CDR1 is SGHVS and CDR2 is FNYEAQ in the germline V gene. The CDR3 is 16 residues long. V was shortened by 4 bases and J by 2 bases, with 15 bases between the two germline ends. In DNA form, the CDR3 reads TGTGCCAGCAGCTCGCCTGTTCGGGACACCTACAATGAGCAGTTCTTC. Translated: CASSSPVRDTYNEQFF.

The chain links TRBV2 to TRBJ1-4; D is possibly TRBD1 (5 bases). Germline loops: CDR1 SNHLY, CDR2 FYNNEI. The CDR3 spans 13 residues. The V end lost 5 bases, the J end lost 8 bases, and 12 bases lay between the germline ends. DNA of the CDR3: TGTGCCAGCAGTAGGGGAATCGGGGAAAAACTGTTTTTT. Residues: CASSRGIGEKLFF.

The rearrangement joins TRBV29-1 to TRBJ2-2, with unresolved D. V was clipped by 1 base and J by 5 bases, with 11 bases between them. The length of the CDR3 is 14 residues. CDR1 and CDR2 from the germline V gene are SQVTM and ANQGSEA. CDR3 DNA sequence: TGCAGCGTTGAAGTACAGAACCTTACCGGGGAGCTGTTTTTT. Protein: CSVEVQNLTGELFF.

The chain is built from TRBV19 and TRBJ2-1, with 10 bases identical to TRBD2. Germline V gene lookup returns CDR1 LNHDA and CDR2 SQIVND (reference sequence). The CDR3 contains 17 residues. V dropped 3 bases and J dropped 0; count of bases not matched to a gene: 5. CDR3 region: CASSMLAGGPSYNEQFF. The CDR3 bases are TGTGCCAGTAGTATGTTAGCGGGGGGCCCCTCCTACAATGAGCAGTTCTTC.

This clone was seen a handful of times. One junction end disagrees with the germline gene, perhaps due to a read error. The chain recombines TRBV3-1 (or the pseudogene TRBV3-2) with TRBJ2-7; perhaps TRBD1 as D (5 bases). The CDR3 sequence is 12 residues long. Germline V CDR1 and CDR2: LGHDT, YNNKEL (reference sequence). The CDR3 here is CASSQDRKGLYF. The DNA of the CDR3 is TGTGCCAGCAGCCAAGATAGGAAGGGGCTGTATTTC.

V gene TRBV11-2 combines with J gene TRBJ2-7; D not certain. This CDR3 spans 14 amino acids. Germline V gene data show CDR1 as SGHAT and CDR2 as FQNNGV. V gave up 0 bases and J gave up 1 base, with 7 bases separating them. The CDR3 here is CASSLDSLSYEQYF. CDR3 nucleotide sequence: TGTGCCAGCAGCTTAGACTCCCTATCCTACGAGCAGTACTTC.

The chain couples TRBV7-3 to TRBJ2-2, with TRBD2 as a possible D gene (6 bases). The germline CDR1 and CDR2 sequences are SGHTA and FQGTGA. The V end lost 4 bases, the J end lost 6 bases, and 12 bases lay between the germline ends. The CDR3 runs to 14 residues. The CDR3 sequence: CASSSGTLAGELFF. In DNA, the CDR3 is TGTGCCAGCAGCTCTGGGACTTTAGCCGGGGAGCTGTTTTTT.

CDR3 DNA: TGTGCCAGCAGCTCGGGACAGTCAGCTAACTATGGCTACACCTTC. Translated: CASSSGQSANYGYTF. The genes are TRBV7-9 and TRBJ1-2; 7 bases line up with TRBD1. The CDR3 contains 15 residues. Germline values: CDR1 SEHNR, CDR2 FQNEAQ (reference sequence). J gave up 0 bases and V 4 bases, and 5 bases lay outside the gene matches.

This clone has only one observation. The chain recombines TRBV19 with TRBJ2-1; tentative D call: TRBD2 (5 bases). Germline lookup yields CDR1 LNHDA and CDR2 SQIVND (reference sequence). Trimming removed 10 bases from V and 0 bases from J, with 13 bases in between. CDR3 size: 14 residues. The DNA of the CDR3 is TGTGCCACCCGCCGGGGTAGCTCCTACAATGAGCAGTTCTTC. Amino acid sequence: CATRRGSSYNEQFF.

The rearrangement uses TRBV19 and TRBJ1-5, with TRBD1 matching 8 bases. Unmatched junction bases numbered 8, after V lost 4 bases and J lost 6 bases. The CDR3 runs 15 residues. Germline-derived CDR1 and CDR2 are LNHDA and SQIVND (reference sequence). The CDR3 nucleotides read TGTGCCAGTAGTAACACAGGGGGGATGGGTCAGCCCCAGCATTTT. Residues: CASSNTGGMGQPQHF.

This rearrangement joins TRBV11-2 to TRBJ1-2; a weak D match, TRBD1 (6 bases). CDR1 is SGHAT and CDR2 is FQNNGV in the germline V gene. This CDR3 has 14 residues. The germline V and J ends were trimmed by 0 bases and 5 bases, with 10 bases remaining between them. CDR3 coding DNA: TGTGCCAGCAGCTTAGATTGGACAGAATATGGCTACACCTTC. Residues: CASSLDWTEYGYTF.

The chain carries TRBV6-2 or TRBV6-3 and TRBJ2-2; D remains ambiguous. This CDR3 is 13 amino acids long. V was pared by 2 bases and J by 7 bases, with 8 bases between. Germline CDR1 MNHEY, CDR2 SVGEGT. The DNA for the CDR3 is TGTGCCAGCAGTTACGTAGATAACGGGGAGCTGTTTTTT. Its protein product is CASSYVDNGELFF.

The V gene is TRBV9, the J gene TRBJ2-2; D call uncertain. The V end lost 0 bases, the J end lost 7 bases, and 10 bases lay between the germline ends. The CDR3 is made up of 14 amino acids. The germline V gene encodes CDR1 SGDLS and CDR2 YYNGEE. The CDR3 region has the DNA TGTGCCAGCAGCGTAGTCTCGAAGAGCGGGGAGCTGTTTTTT. Amino acids: CASSVVSKSGELFF.

The J gene is TRBJ2-2, the V gene TRBV3-1 (or the pseudogene TRBV3-2), with 11 bases aligning to TRBD2. V trimming: 3 bases; J trimming: 7 bases; junction bases outside the gene matches: 7. The CDR3 covers 16 residues. Germline V lookup: CDR1 LGHDT, CDR2 YNNKEL (reference sequence). The CDR3 DNA reads as TGTGCCAGCAGCCAGGTAGCGGGAGGGCCGGACGGGGAGCTGTTTTTT. It specifies CASSQVAGGPDGELFF.

There are a few counts of this clone. The chain recombines TRBV9 with TRBJ2-5; D might be TRBD2 (7 bases). The CDR3 runs 15 residues. Germline V gives CDR1 SGDLS, CDR2 YYNGEE. V gave up 4 bases and J gave up 5 bases, with 18 bases separating them. Written as DNA, the CDR3 is TGTGCCAGCAGCCCCCCGCGCGGGGGCCGGGAGACCCAGTACTTC. This encodes CASSPPRGGRETQYF.

The chain links TRBV3-1 (or the pseudogene TRBV3-2) to TRBJ1-2, with a weak D call TRBD1 (6 bases). V was pared by 1 base and J by 5 bases, with 8 bases between. The CDR3 runs to 13 residues. CDR1 is LGHDT, CDR2 YNNKEL, per germline (reference sequence). In nucleotides, the CDR3 is TGTGCCAGCAGCCAAGGACAGGAGTATGGCTACACCTTC. Its protein is CASSQGQEYGYTF.

The rearrangement joins TRBV19 to TRBJ2-2, with TRBD1 identical over 8 bases. V dropped 10 bases and J dropped 3; count of bases not matched to a gene: 10. Germline V lookup: CDR1 LNHDA, CDR2 SQIVND (reference sequence). This CDR3 contains 15 residues. CDR3 nucleotide sequence: TGTGCCACTATTGGCAGGGGGCGCGACACCGGGGAGCTGTTTTTT. Protein sequence: CATIGRGRDTGELFF. The entire variable domain, with the rest obtained from reference TRBV19 and TRBJ2-2, is as follows: DGGITQSPKYLFRKEGQNVTLSCEQNLNHDAMYWYRQDPGQGLRLIYYSQIVNDFQKGDIAEGYSVSREKKESFPLTVTSAQKNPTAFYLCATIGRGRDTGELFFGEGSRLTVL.

J is TRBJ2-5 and V is TRBV4-2; 10 bases align to TRBD2. Per the germline V gene, CDR1 is LGHNA and CDR2 is YNFKEQ. The V and J ends lost 0 bases and 5 bases, in that order; junction bases with no gene match: 3. The CDR3 covers 15 residues. In nucleotides, the CDR3 is TGTGCCAGCAGCCAAGATCTAGCGGGGGTGGAGACCCAGTACTTC. It codes for CASSQDLAGVETQYF.

A remark on this clone: In the same sample, other DNA sequences code for this CDR3. This chain links TRBV6-2 or TRBV6-3 with TRBJ1-1; tentatively, D is TRBD1 (6 bases). There are 14 residues in the CDR3. Trimming shortened V by 0 bases and J by 3 bases, and 8 bases separated the two germline ends. The germline V gene has CDR1 MNHEY and CDR2 SVGEGT. The CDR3 spells CASSYSGGDTEAFF. The CDR3 region has the DNA TGTGCCAGCAGTTACTCAGGGGGGGACACTGAAGCTTTCTTT.